This T cell receptor (beta chain) was recorded in a study of beta chain features in type 1 diabetes. Regarding the study as a whole: Moderate yet significant TCRB CDR3 shortening was seen in Type 1 diabetes patients in all four CD4+ subsets.

Central memory, naive, regulatory and stem cell-like memory CD4+ cells were sorted by CD45RO/CCR7/CD25/CD127/CD95/CD27. Sequencing targeted expressed TCRB transcripts, as all isolated RNA had been reverse transcribed. Clones were read by immunoSEQ multiplex PCR, and TCRdb kept only the in-frame ones, dropping some. The sample holds some 110,000 clones, 16% seen once. A few counts support this clone. Its antigen is unidentified. The CDR3 is 14 amino acids. Germline values: CDR1 LGHNA, CDR2 YNFKEQ. V shed 1 base, J shed 5 bases, and the junction held 2 bases outside the gene matches. This clonotype was obtained from a man aged 25 to 45 with type 1 diabetes. The chain employs TRBV4-2 and TRBJ2-5, with 9 bases fitting TRBD1. Sequenced: central memory CD4+ T cells from blood. The DNA of the CDR3 is TGTGCCAGCAGCCAAGGGGACAGGGTGGAGACCCAGTACTTC. Protein: CASSQGDRVETQYF.